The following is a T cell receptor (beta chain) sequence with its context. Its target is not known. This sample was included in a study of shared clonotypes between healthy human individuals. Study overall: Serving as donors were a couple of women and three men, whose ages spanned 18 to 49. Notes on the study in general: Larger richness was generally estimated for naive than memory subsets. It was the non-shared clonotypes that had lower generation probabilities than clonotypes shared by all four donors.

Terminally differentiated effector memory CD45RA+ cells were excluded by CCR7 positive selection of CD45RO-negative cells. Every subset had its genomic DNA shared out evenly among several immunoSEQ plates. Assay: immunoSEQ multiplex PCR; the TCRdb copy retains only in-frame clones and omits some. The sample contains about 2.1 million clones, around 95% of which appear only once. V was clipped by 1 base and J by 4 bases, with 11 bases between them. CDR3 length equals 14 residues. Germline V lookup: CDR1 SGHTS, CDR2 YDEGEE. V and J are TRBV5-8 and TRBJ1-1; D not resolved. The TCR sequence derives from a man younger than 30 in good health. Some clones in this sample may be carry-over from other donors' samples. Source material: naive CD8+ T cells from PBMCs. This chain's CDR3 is CASSLFGVATEAFF. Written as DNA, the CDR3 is TGTGCCAGCAGCTTGTTTGGGGTAGCCACTGAAGCTTTCTTT.